Included here is one T cell receptor (beta chain) sequence, with context. Its specificity is not known. Libraries were prepared by immunoSEQ multiplex PCR; TCRdb keeps only in-frame clonotypes and omits some of them. Seen here are about 100,000 clones, more than 85% observed once, and the top ten hold 0.95%. The data belong to a study of graft-versus-host responses after intestinal transplantation. The CDR3 has 15 amino acids. Trimming cost V 10 bases and J 1 base, with 19 bases left between them. CDR1 MNHNS and CDR2 SASEGT come from the germline V gene. Study outcomes and limitations: Patients who carried graft-donor T cell macrochimerism also had high graft-versus-host to host-versus-graft clonal ratios in their allografts.

The source was unstimulated CD4+ T cells sorted from spleen or lymph node cells, collected before transplant. The chain combines TRBV6-1 with TRBJ1-1, with D maybe TRBD1 (5 bases). The clonotype was recovered from a human donor who was the organ donor for an intestinal transplant. The CDR3 spells CATLVGAVKNTEAFF. The CDR3 nucleotides are TGTGCCACCCTCGTTGGGGCAGTCAAGAACACTGAAGCTTTCTTT.